Listed below are T cell receptor beta chains from one sample, sequenced in a study of cytomegalovirus exposure and HLA in healthy donors. Produced via immunoSEQ multiplex PCR; TCRdb's table is partial and in-frame only. The sample carries about 170,000 clones, approximately 82% recorded once. The sequenced material came from PBMCs. All receptors come from a male donor in good health and CMV-seronegative. The CDR3 runs from the conserved cysteine through the conserved F or W. A D gene is named only where the DNA matches it firmly. Some rows have no size entry. The others give once, few or many, or a class for an expanded clone.

V gene: TRBV5-5; clone size: .; D gene: .; J gene: TRBJ2-7; CDR3 length: 15; CDR3 DNA: TGTGCCAGCAGTCGACAACAGGATAGCTCCTACGAGCAGTACTTC; CDR3 protein: CASSRQQDSSYEQYF
V gene: TRBV7-8; clone size: .; D gene: .; J gene: TRBJ1-5; CDR3 length: 15; CDR3 DNA: TGTGCCAGCAGCCCTGGACAAGGCGGCAATCAGCCCCAGCATTTT; CDR3 protein: CASSPGQGGNQPQHF
V gene: TRBV6-1; clone size: .; D gene: TRBD1; J gene: TRBJ1-2; CDR3 length: 15; CDR3 DNA: TGTGCCAGCAGTTCAACTCCGACAGGGTTCTATGGCTACACCTTC; CDR3 protein: CASSSTPTGFYGYTF
V gene: TRBV29-1; clone size: .; D gene: .; J gene: TRBJ2-7; CDR3 length: 14; CDR3 DNA: TGCAGCGTGAGGAGCACGGATCGGTCCGACGAGCAGTACTTC; CDR3 protein: CSVRSTDRSDEQYF
V gene: TRBV6-1; clone size: .; D gene: .; J gene: TRBJ1-4; CDR3 length: 14; CDR3 DNA: TGTGCCAGCGAGGCAGGGGTGTCTAATGAAAAACTGTTTTTT; CDR3 protein: CASEAGVSNEKLFF
V gene: TRBV6-5; clone size: once; D gene: TRBD1; J gene: TRBJ1-1; CDR3 length: 14; CDR3 DNA: TGTGCCAGCAGTGAACATACAGGGGGCACTGAAGCTTTCTTT; CDR3 protein: CASSEHTGGTEAFF
V gene: TRBV7-5; clone size: .; D gene: .; J gene: TRBJ2-2; CDR3 length: 16; CDR3 DNA: TGTGCCAGAAGCTTCGGACAGGGGCCGAACACCGGGGAGCTGTTTTTT; CDR3 protein: CARSFGQGPNTGELFF
V gene: TRBV7-9; clone size: .; D gene: TRBD1; J gene: TRBJ2-3; CDR3 length: 15; CDR3 DNA: TGTGCCAGCAACCAGGACAGGCGTAACACAGATACGCAGTATTTT; CDR3 protein: CASNQDRRNTDTQYF
V gene: TRBV19; clone size: few; D gene: TRBD1; J gene: TRBJ1-1; CDR3 length: 19; CDR3 DNA: TGTGCCAGTAGATTCCGAGAGGAGCAGGGGGCGCGTCTTAGTACTGAAGCTTTCTTT; CDR3 protein: CASRFREEQGARLSTEAFF
V gene: TRBV10-3; clone size: few; D gene: TRBD2; J gene: TRBJ2-1; CDR3 length: 16; CDR3 DNA: TGTGCCATCAGCCTCGGACTAGCGGGGGATTACAATGAGCAGTTCTTC; CDR3 protein: CAISLGLAGDYNEQFF
V gene: TRBV6-1; clone size: .; D gene: .; J gene: TRBJ1-1; CDR3 length: 14; CDR3 DNA: TGTGCCAGCACCCCCGGTTGGTCGAACACTGAAGCTTTCTTT; CDR3 protein: CASTPGWSNTEAFF
V gene: TRBV29-1; clone size: .; D gene: TRBD1; J gene: TRBJ2-7; CDR3 length: 14; CDR3 DNA: TGCAGCGTGCTCGGACAGGGTTTCTCCTACGAGCAGTACTTC; CDR3 protein: CSVLGQGFSYEQYF
V gene: TRBV9; clone size: .; D gene: .; J gene: TRBJ1-3; CDR3 length: 16; CDR3 DNA: TGTGCCAGCAGCGTAGCCGGGACTTCGTCGGGAAACACCATATATTTT; CDR3 protein: CASSVAGTSSGNTIYF
V gene: TRBV6-5; clone size: .; D gene: .; J gene: TRBJ1-1; CDR3 length: 14; CDR3 DNA: TGTGCCAGCAGTTACACCCAAGGAGGCACTGAAGCTTTCTTT; CDR3 protein: CASSYTQGGTEAFF
V gene: TRBV7-9; clone size: .; D gene: .; J gene: TRBJ2-7; CDR3 length: 16; CDR3 DNA: TGTGCCAGCAGCTTAGCGCTTCGGGGGGCCCCCTACGAGCAGTACTTC; CDR3 protein: CASSLALRGAPYEQYF
V gene: TRBV5-1; clone size: .; D gene: TRBD1; J gene: TRBJ1-2; CDR3 length: 15; CDR3 DNA: TGCGCCAGCAGCTACTTCGGACAGGGGGTGGAGGGCTACACCTTC; CDR3 protein: CASSYFGQGVEGYTF
V gene: TRBV5-1; clone size: .; D gene: TRBD2; J gene: TRBJ2-3; CDR3 length: 14; CDR3 DNA: TGCGCCAGCTCACTACTAGCGGGAGGGGATACGCAGTATTTT; CDR3 protein: CASSLLAGGDTQYF
V gene: TRBV18; clone size: .; D gene: .; J gene: TRBJ2-7; CDR3 length: 14; CDR3 DNA: TGTGCCAGCGCTCTGAGCGGCTCCCCCTACGAGCAGTACTTC; CDR3 protein: CASALSGSPYEQYF
V gene: TRBV27; clone size: .; D gene: TRBD1; J gene: TRBJ1-2; CDR3 length: 18; CDR3 DNA: TGTGCCAGCAGTTTATTCCCCCCCTCCGGGACAGGGAACTATGGCTACACCTTC; CDR3 protein: CASSLFPPSGTGNYGYTF
V gene: TRBV5-4; clone size: few; D gene: .; J gene: TRBJ1-3; CDR3 length: 16; CDR3 DNA: TGTGCCAGCAGCCATGCTCAGGGGCCCTCTGGAAACACCATATATTTT; CDR3 protein: CASSHAQGPSGNTIYF
V gene: TRBV30; clone size: .; D gene: .; J gene: TRBJ2-2; CDR3 length: 12; CDR3 DNA: TGTGCCTGGAGTGTAGGGGGCGGGGAGCTGTTTTTT; CDR3 protein: CAWSVGGGELFF
V gene: TRBV9; clone size: .; D gene: TRBD1; J gene: TRBJ2-3; CDR3 length: 15; CDR3 DNA: TGTGCCAGCAGCGGGGACAGGGGGCTAGGGGATACGCAGTATTTT; CDR3 protein: CASSGDRGLGDTQYF
V gene: TRBV2; clone size: .; D gene: TRBD2; J gene: TRBJ2-7; CDR3 length: 16; CDR3 DNA: TGTGCCAGCAGGGGTAGAACTAGCGGAGCTTCCTACGAGCAGTACTTC; CDR3 protein: CASRGRTSGASYEQYF
V gene: TRBV14; clone size: .; D gene: .; J gene: TRBJ2-4; CDR3 length: 14; CDR3 DNA: TGTGCCAGCAGCCCCGGGGAGGCTTTGAGGCTTGGGTACTTC; CDR3 protein: CASSPGEALRLGYF
V gene: TRBV15; clone size: .; D gene: TRBD2; J gene: TRBJ2-7; CDR3 length: 16; CDR3 DNA: TGTGCCACCAGCAGAGTTCTTTCAGGGAGGGTTGGCGAGCAGTACTTC; CDR3 protein: CATSRVLSGRVGEQYF
V gene: TRBV7-2; clone size: few; D gene: TRBD1; J gene: TRBJ2-7; CDR3 length: 13; CDR3 DNA: TGTGCCAGCAGCTCGGACAGGACCTACGAGCAGTACTTC; CDR3 protein: CASSSDRTYEQYF
V gene: TRBV5-5; clone size: .; D gene: .; J gene: TRBJ1-2; CDR3 length: 15; CDR3 DNA: TGTGCCAGCAGCTTGTTCGCGGACTCTAACTATGGCTACACCTTC; CDR3 protein: CASSLFADSNYGYTF
V gene: TRBV5-1; clone size: .; D gene: .; J gene: TRBJ1-4; CDR3 length: 16; CDR3 DNA: TGCGCCAGCAGCTTGGGGACAGTTGCAACTAATGAAAAACTGTTTTTT; CDR3 protein: CASSLGTVATNEKLFF
V gene: TRBV10-3; clone size: .; D gene: .; J gene: TRBJ2-3; CDR3 length: 12; CDR3 DNA: TGTGCCATGTCCCGGGACACAGATACGCAGTATTTT; CDR3 protein: CAMSRDTDTQYF
V gene: TRBV2; clone size: .; D gene: .; J gene: TRBJ2-2; CDR3 length: 15; CDR3 DNA: TGTGCCAGCAGTGAAAGGCGCGGGAAGGCCGGGGAGCTGTTTTTT; CDR3 protein: CASSERRGKAGELFF
V gene: TRBV12-5; clone size: .; D gene: .; J gene: TRBJ1-3; CDR3 length: 15; CDR3 DNA: TGTGCTAGTGGTTTCGCTGGAGCCTCTGGAAACACCATATATTTT; CDR3 protein: CASGFAGASGNTIYF
V gene: TRBV6-1; clone size: few; D gene: .; J gene: TRBJ1-1; CDR3 length: 12; CDR3 DNA: TGTGCCAGCAGTGCAGGGCCCACTGAAGCTTTCTTT; CDR3 protein: CASSAGPTEAFF
V gene: TRBV6-5; clone size: .; D gene: .; J gene: TRBJ2-6; CDR3 length: 15; CDR3 DNA: TGTGCCAGCCCAAATGGGGCCTCTGGGGCCAACGTCCTGACTTTC; CDR3 protein: CASPNGASGANVLTF
V gene: TRBV7-2; clone size: .; D gene: TRBD1; J gene: TRBJ1-2; CDR3 length: 15; CDR3 DNA: TGTGCCAGCAGCTTAGGAGGGGGCGTCGTCTATGGCTACACCTTC; CDR3 protein: CASSLGGGVVYGYTF
V gene: TRBV7-9; clone size: .; D gene: TRBD1; J gene: TRBJ1-2; CDR3 length: 14; CDR3 DNA: TGTTCCAGCAGCCCCCCTGGGACAGGCTATGGCTACACCTTC; CDR3 protein: CSSSPPGTGYGYTF
V gene: TRBV19; clone size: .; D gene: .; J gene: TRBJ1-6; CDR3 length: 12; CDR3 DNA: TGTGCCAGTAGTATGTATAGTTCACCCCTCCACTTT; CDR3 protein: CASSMYSSPLHF
V gene: TRBV7-3; clone size: .; D gene: TRBD2; J gene: TRBJ2-7; CDR3 length: 15; CDR3 DNA: TGTGCCAGCAGCCTAACCCGGCTAGCGGTAGTGGAGCAGTACTTC; CDR3 protein: CASSLTRLAVVEQYF